Listed below are T cell receptor beta chains from one sample, sequenced in a study of cytomegalovirus exposure and HLA in healthy donors. The repertoire was sequenced with immunoSEQ multiplex PCR; TCRdb's copy has only in-frame clones and lacks some. The sample shows around 130,000 clones, 78% of them seen only once. The sequenced sample consisted of PBMCs. The receptors come from a woman aged 18-29 years in good health and CMV-seronegative. CDR3s include the opening cysteine and the closing phenylalanine or tryptophan. Each record gives: J gene, V gene, clone size, D gene, CDR3 protein, CDR3 DNA. D genes are given only for firm matches. A clone size is listed for some rows: how often the clone was seen (once, few, many), or a class if it is expanded.

>TRBJ2-7|TRBV4-2|NA|TRBD2
CASRASTSGTYEQYF
TGTGCCAGCAGGGCAAGCACTAGCGGAACCTACGAGCAGTACTTC
>TRBJ1-2|TRBV30|NA|NA
CAWSETGSKGYGYTF
TGTGCCTGGAGTGAAACAGGGTCTAAGGGGTATGGCTACACCTTC
>TRBJ2-7|TRBV6-5|NA|TRBD2
CASSRLAGGSHEQYF
TGTGCCAGCAGCCGACTAGCGGGAGGGTCCCACGAGCAGTACTTC
>TRBJ1-2|TRBV11-2|NA|NA
CASSLAAGYDGYTF
TGTGCCAGCAGCTTAGCAGCAGGGTATGATGGCTACACCTTC
>TRBJ1-5|TRBV15|once|TRBD1
CATGTGQGASQPQHF
TGTGCCACCGGAACGGGACAGGGGGCCAGTCAGCCCCAGCATTTT
>TRBJ1-5|TRBV27|NA|TRBD1
CASSLSSQGARGTDQPQHF
TGTGCCAGCAGTTTATCATCACAGGGGGCGAGAGGCACCGATCAGCCCCAGCATTTT
>TRBJ2-3|TRBV5-4|once|NA
CASSRTDTDTQYF
TGTGCCAGCAGCCGGACTGACACAGATACGCAGTATTTT
>TRBJ2-1|TRBV9|few|TRBD2
CASSPGTSSYNEQFF
TGTGCCAGCAGCCCTGGGACTAGCTCCTACAATGAGCAGTTCTTC
>TRBJ2-1|TRBV5-4|NA|TRBD2
CASSPTQRDSYNEQFF
TGTGCCAGCAGCCCCACCCAGCGGGACTCCTACAATGAGCAGTTCTTC
>TRBJ1-5|TRBV27|NA|TRBD1
CASSPGTGRLGPQHF
TGTGCCAGCAGTCCCGGGACAGGGAGGTTGGGGCCCCAGCATTTT
>TRBJ2-5|TRBV5-4|once|TRBD2
CASSLGGGTASGSVQYF
TGTGCCAGCAGCTTGGGGGGGGGAACCGCCTCTGGGTCTGTCCAGTACTTC
>TRBJ1-2|TRBV2|NA|TRBD1
CASCDRDRGRYGYTF
TGTGCCAGCTGCGACCGGGACAGGGGTCGCTATGGCTACACCTTC
>TRBJ2-7|TRBV14|NA|NA
CASSQGGRKGAYYEQYF
TGTGCCAGCAGCCAGGGGGGGCGCAAAGGGGCTTACTACGAGCAGTACTTC
>TRBJ2-2|TRBV7-2|NA|NA
CASSSLISNTGELFF
TGTGCCAGCAGCTCACTCATATCGAACACCGGGGAGCTGTTTTTT
>TRBJ2-7|TRBV7-6|NA|TRBD2
CASRTSGSYEQYF
TGTGCCAGCAGGACTAGCGGGAGTTACGAGCAGTACTTC
>TRBJ2-3|TRBV10-3|NA|NA
CAAQGGLLGDTQYF
TGTGCCGCACAGGGTGGGTTGCTGGGAGATACGCAGTATTTT
>TRBJ2-1|TRBV6-6|few|NA
CASRQPLGADNNEQFF
TGTGCCAGCAGACAGCCCCTGGGGGCGGACAACAATGAGCAGTTCTTC
>TRBJ2-7|TRBV6-5|NA|TRBD1
CASSLGQSGEQYF
TGTGCCAGCAGCTTGGGACAGTCGGGCGAGCAGTACTTC
>TRBJ1-4|TRBV5-1|NA|NA
CASSLFTSGGGEKLFF
TGCGCCAGCAGCTTGTTCACCTCCGGGGGTGGAGAAAAACTGTTTTTT
>TRBJ2-3|TRBV2|once|TRBD2
CASSESPGGSFSTDTQYF
TGTGCCAGCAGTGAATCCCCTGGCGGGAGTTTCAGCACAGATACGCAGTATTTT
>TRBJ2-3|TRBV6-5|NA|TRBD2
CASGTSAEGTDTQYF
TGTGCCAGCGGGACTAGCGCCGAAGGGACAGATACGCAGTATTTT
>TRBJ2-5|TRBV15|NA|TRBD2
CATSRNSGRRGETQYF
TGTGCCACCAGCAGGAATAGCGGGAGAAGGGGAGAGACCCAGTACTTC
>TRBJ1-5|TRBV4-1|few|NA
CASAQGGQPQHF
TGCGCCAGCGCCCAGGGAGGTCAGCCCCAGCATTTT
>TRBJ1-5|TRBV7-2|NA|NA
CASSLERRSNQPQHF
TGTGCCAGCAGCTTAGAACGGAGGAGCAATCAGCCCCAGCATTTT
>TRBJ2-5|TRBV14|once|NA
CASSQREWDQETQYF
TGTGCCAGCAGCCAACGGGAGTGGGACCAAGAGACCCAGTACTTC
>TRBJ2-2|TRBV25-1|NA|TRBD1
CASSEARAGGPGELFF
TGTGCCAGCAGTGAAGCTAGGGCAGGGGGCCCCGGGGAGCTGTTTTTT
>TRBJ1-3|TRBV30|NA|NA
CAWAPAGGNTIYF
TGTGCCTGGGCCCCCGCCGGTGGAAACACCATATATTTT
>TRBJ2-2|TRBV6-5|NA|NA
CASSWAARNTGELFF
TGTGCCAGCAGTTGGGCAGCCCGGAACACCGGGGAGCTGTTTTTT
>TRBJ1-1|TRBV15|NA|NA
CATEEGTLNTEAFF
TGTGCCACAGAGGAGGGTACGTTGAACACTGAAGCTTTCTTT
>TRBJ2-1|TRBV5-6|NA|NA
CASSLGGRHTGEQFF
TGTGCCAGCAGCTTAGGCGGGCGTCACACGGGTGAGCAGTTCTTC
>TRBJ2-7|TRBV6-5|NA|NA
CASSQVVSYEQYF
TGTGCCAGCAGCCAGGTTGTTTCCTACGAGCAGTACTTC
>TRBJ2-1|TRBV19|NA|TRBD2
CASTAPGLAGVNEQFF
TGTGCCAGCACCGCCCCGGGACTAGCGGGAGTCAATGAGCAGTTCTTC
>TRBJ1-1|TRBV5-4|NA|TRBD1
CASSSGQGRTEAFF
TGTGCCAGCAGCTCAGGACAGGGACGCACTGAAGCTTTCTTT
>TRBJ2-3|TRBV6-1|NA|TRBD2
CASSEAGREFSDTQYF
TGTGCCAGCAGTGAAGCCGGGCGGGAGTTTTCAGATACGCAGTATTTT
>TRBJ1-1|TRBV4-1|NA|NA
CASSLIHGGNTEAFF
TGCGCCAGCAGCCTTATACACGGGGGGAACACTGAAGCTTTCTTT